The clone carrying this T cell receptor (beta chain) was detected many times. Antigen unknown. Individuals selected for sequencing had exhibited CD8+CD57+ cell expansion on flow cytometry. These data come from a study of CD8+CD57+ T cells in acquired aplastic anemia. Study-wide results and limits: Patients and controls had in common 25 to 35 CD8+ CDR3 sequences.

The V and J ends lost 3 bases and 7 bases, in that order; junction bases with no gene match: 6. The CDR3 covers 15 residues. The germline gives CDR1 SGHTA, CDR2 FQGNSA. Profiling that covered TCR beta VDJ and CDR3 relied on genomic DNA as its template. TCRdb processed the reads anew with MiXCR; each CDR3 protein has one entry. Here the sample spans 310,000 or so distinct CDR3 sequences, about 50% being singletons. J is TRBJ1-4 and V is TRBV7-2; 9 bases line up with TRBD1. Sequencing was carried out using sorted CD4+, CD8+, or CD8+CD57+ T cells (not recorded which) from PBMCs. This clonotype originated in a human donor with aplastic anemia. The CDR3, as DNA: TGTGCCAGCAGCTTGGGTGGGACAGGGAGTGAAAAACTGTTTTTT. Protein sequence: CASSLGGTGSEKLFF.